This paragraph reports one T cell receptor (beta chain). The second PCR ran roughly 6 to 12 cycles with a sample-barcoded 5' primer and J-beta primers. Each single sample gave us at least 2.5 million CDR3-containing paired-end reads. TCRdb reprocessed the 5' RACE reads via MiXCR and lists one record per CDR3 protein. Of fewer than 700,000 distinct CDR3 sequences in the sample, over 40% were seen once. This CDR3 spans 12 amino acids. V lost 6 bases to trimming and J lost 3 bases, with 9 bases between them. The germline V gene encodes CDR1 DFQATT and CDR2 SNEGSKA (reference sequence). These data are taken from a study of blood T cells in healthy people across ages.

V usage is TRBV20-1 and J usage is TRBJ2-1; D remains ambiguous. This sequence originates from an elderly man in good health. Sequenced material: blood. As DNA, the CDR3 is TGCAGTGCCATCGACGGCTACAATGAGCAGTTCTTC. As protein: CSAIDGYNEQFF.